This T cell receptor (beta chain) is from a study of identical twins. Findings and caveats of the study: For out-of-frame beta sequences, excess twin sharing was weaker. Memory repertoires lacked the insertion deficit that abundant cord blood beta clonotypes showed.

CDR3 length equals 16 residues. Germline V gives CDR1 KGHDR, CDR2 SFDVKD. The V segment lost 1 base and the J segment 5 bases; nucleotides outside the gene matches: 5. Template switching (which added a universal primer site) was used, and cDNA carried unique molecular identifiers. A single record per CDR3 protein comes from TCRdb applying MiXCR to the 5' RACE reads. Of some 320,000 distinct CDR3 sequences in the sample, roughly 12% were seen once. Healthy Caucasians supplied all donations. A note on this clonotype: Its cognate antigen is unknown.

These data also featured in a second study, about yellow fever vaccine responses in identical twins.

The TCR originated in a young woman in good health. Sequenced input: CD8+ T cells sorted from blood. This sequence joins TRBV24-1 and TRBJ2-2; 8 bases fit TRBD1. CDR3 sequence reads: CATSDFSGGLTGELFF. For the CDR3, the DNA is TGTGCCACCAGTGATTTCTCAGGGGGCCTTACCGGGGAGCTGTTTTTT.